These 3 T cell receptor beta chains came from one sample sequenced in a study of shared clonotypes between healthy human individuals (dated by TCRdb to the early 2020s). Library preparation used the immunoSEQ multiplex PCR assay. TCRdb obtained this table from immuneACCESS and retained in-frame rearrangements with V and J assigned. These tables miss some clones; where compared with another copy, unresolved V genes account for less than half of the shortfall, and the remainder is unexplained. The sample table holds about 2.4 million clones, of which 80% to 95% were seen once. The ten top clones hold 0.36% of the sample. The sample consisted of naive CD4+ T cells from PBMCs. Read against the paper, the sample's cell subset or site label means: CD45RA+ positively selected. The receptors stem from a man younger than 35 in good health. Some clones in this sample may be carry-over from other donors' samples.

The rearrangement links TRBV7-2 to TRBJ2-7, with D uncertain. Looked up from germline, CDR1 is SGHTA and CDR2 is FQGNSA. Trimming took 5 bases from V and 2 from J, leaving 13 bases between them. The CDR3 sequence is 14 residues long. In DNA form, the CDR3 reads TGTGCCAGCAGCCCTCGGACCCTCCCCTACGAGCAGTACTTC. This encodes CASSPRTLPYEQYF.

This chain joins TRBV7-2 and TRBJ2-1; possibly TRBD1 for D (5 bases). The CDR3 loop spans 15 amino acids. Looked up from germline, CDR1 is SGHTA and CDR2 is FQGNSA. Trimming took off 5 bases at V and 9 bases at J, with 20 bases between the two ends. In DNA form, the CDR3 reads TGTGCCAGCAGCCCCTCTATCGGTATTCAGGGTGAGCAGTTCTTC. This codes for CASSPSIGIQGEQFF.

Remarks on this clone: Within the sample, other DNA sequences also encode this same CDR3. The chain employs TRBV28 and TRBJ2-7; TRBD2 agrees at 12 bases. V gave up 6 bases and J gave up 0 bases; unmatched junction bases: 3. The CDR3 sequence is 15 residues long. Germline values: CDR1 MDHEN, CDR2 SYDVKM. The DNA of the CDR3 is TGTGCCAGCAGCACGACTAGCGGGAGCTCCTACGAGCAGTACTTC. Encoded protein: CASSTTSGSSYEQYF.